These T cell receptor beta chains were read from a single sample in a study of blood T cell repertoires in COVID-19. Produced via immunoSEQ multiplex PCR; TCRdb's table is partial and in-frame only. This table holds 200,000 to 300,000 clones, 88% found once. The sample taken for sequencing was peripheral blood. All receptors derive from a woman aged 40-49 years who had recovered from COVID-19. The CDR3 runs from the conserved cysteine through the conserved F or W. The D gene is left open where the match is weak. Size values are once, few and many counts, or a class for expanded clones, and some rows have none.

CAEGLADNEQFF	TGTGCCGAGGGGCTAGCGGACAATGAGCAGTTCTTC	TRBD2	TRBV2	TRBJ2-1	NA
CASTALGSGNNEQFF	TGTGCCAGCACCGCCTTGGGGAGCGGGAACAATGAGCAGTTCTTC	TRBD2	TRBV6-5	TRBJ2-1	NA
CASSLTSGTWTDTQYF	TGTGCCAGCAGCTTGACTAGCGGGACTTGGACAGATACGCAGTATTTT	TRBD2	TRBV5-4	TRBJ2-3	NA
CASSPGGAAGANVLTF	TGTGCCAGCAGCCCGGGAGGGGCAGCTGGGGCCAACGTCCTGACTTTC	TRBD2	TRBV7-2	TRBJ2-6	NA
CASATREQYF	TGTGCCAGCGCGACTCGCGAGCAGTACTTC	NA	TRBV19	TRBJ2-7	NA
CASSLAGLAGGLQYF	TGTGCCAGCAGCTTAGCGGGTCTAGCGGGGGGACTCCAGTACTTC	TRBD2	TRBV7-9	TRBJ2-5	NA
CASGWMSGRAEGTDTQYF	TGTGCTAGTGGTTGGATGAGCGGGAGGGCCGAGGGCACAGATACGCAGTATTTT	TRBD2	TRBV12-5	TRBJ2-3	NA
CASSLATGAGEQYF	TGTGCCAGCAGCTTAGCGACAGGGGCAGGAGAGCAGTACTTC	TRBD1	TRBV11-1	TRBJ2-7	NA
CAWSGGTGGRELFF	TGTGCCTGGAGTGGGGGGACAGGGGGCAGGGAGCTGTTTTTT	TRBD1	TRBV30	TRBJ2-2	once
CASSPLPTVYNEKLFF	TGCGCCAGCAGCCCCCTCCCGACAGTCTATAATGAAAAACTGTTTTTT	NA	TRBV4-1	TRBJ1-4	once
CASSLHNSNQPQHF	TGTGCCAGCAGCCTCCACAATAGCAATCAGCCCCAGCATTTT	NA	TRBV7-8	TRBJ1-5	once
CASSLGGGGTEAFF	TGTGCCAGCAGCTTGGGCGGGGGCGGAACTGAAGCTTTCTTT	NA	TRBV5-4	TRBJ1-1	NA
CASSQQGRGTQYF	TGTGCCAGCAGCCAACAGGGACGGGGGACCCAGTACTTC	NA	TRBV7-9	TRBJ2-5	NA
CASSQDVVGGPNTGELFF	TGCGCCAGCAGCCAAGATGTGGTTGGCGGGCCGAACACCGGGGAGCTGTTTTTT	NA	TRBV4-3	TRBJ2-2	NA
CASSQGGLAGGSGNEQFF	TGCGCCAGCAGCCAAGGAGGACTAGCGGGTGGGTCGGGGAATGAGCAGTTCTTC	TRBD2	TRBV4-3	TRBJ2-1	NA
CASSERWDRGFAEAFF	TGTGCCAGCAGCGAGCGGTGGGACAGGGGATTCGCTGAAGCTTTCTTT	TRBD1	TRBV5-4	TRBJ1-1	once
CASSLSGATGELFF	TGTGCCAGCAGCTTATCGGGAGCTACCGGGGAGCTGTTTTTT	NA	TRBV11-2	TRBJ2-2	NA
CASSTRGPVGELFF	TGTGCCAGCAGTACCAGGGGGCCGGTCGGGGAGCTGTTTTTT	TRBD1	TRBV6-5	TRBJ2-2	NA
CASSQTSGGPLSYEQYF	TGTGCCAGCAGCCAAACTAGCGGCGGCCCCCTCTCCTACGAGCAGTACTTC	TRBD2	TRBV6-2/TRBV6-3	TRBJ2-7	once
CASSVATGDRDGYTF	TGTGCCAGCAGCGTAGCTACAGGAGACAGGGATGGCTACACCTTC	TRBD1	TRBV9	TRBJ1-2	NA
CASSTPGSYEQYF	TGTGCCAGCAGCACCCCAGGTTCCTACGAGCAGTACTTC	NA	TRBV28	TRBJ2-7	NA
CASSYPGRGPYGYTF	TGTGCCAGCAGTTACCCCGGCAGGGGCCCCTATGGCTACACCTTC	NA	TRBV6-5	TRBJ1-2	few
CAWSASSPVIIAGPKDDNEQFF	TGTGCCTGGAGTGCCTCGTCCCCAGTAATTATAGCGGGCCCCAAGGACGACAATGAGCAGTTCTTC	TRBD2	TRBV30	TRBJ2-1	NA
CASSLGAGPSPLHF	TGTGCCAGCAGCTTAGGGGCAGGGCCGTCACCCCTCCACTTT	NA	TRBV7-8	TRBJ1-6	NA
CASRAQGARGNTIYF	TGTGCCAGCAGGGCCCAGGGGGCGAGGGGAAACACCATATATTTT	TRBD1	TRBV6-5	TRBJ1-3	NA
CASRTTWATNTEAFF	TGTGCCAGTAGGACTACCTGGGCCACGAACACTGAAGCTTTCTTT	NA	TRBV19	TRBJ1-1	NA
CSVAPGGTQYF	TGCAGCGTTGCCCCAGGGGGTACGCAGTATTTT	TRBD1	TRBV29-1	TRBJ2-3	once
CASSPGTGDF	TGTGCCAGCAGTCCCGGGACAGGGGACTTC	TRBD1	TRBV9	TRBJ1-2	NA
CASSLAAGRAGELFF	TGCGCCAGCAGCTTGGCCGCGGGGAGGGCCGGGGAGCTGTTTTTT	TRBD2	TRBV5-1	TRBJ2-2	NA
CASSLGLAPHNEQFF	TGTGCCAGCAGCTTAGGACTAGCGCCCCACAATGAGCAGTTCTTC	TRBD2	TRBV7-9	TRBJ2-1	once
CASTQSRWETQYF	TGTGCCAGTACCCAATCCCGGTGGGAGACCCAGTACTTC	NA	TRBV19	TRBJ2-5	once
CASSGGTVANEKLFF	TGTGCCAGCAGCGGGGGGACGGTTGCTAATGAAAAACTGTTTTTT	NA	TRBV5-4	TRBJ1-4	NA
CAWSGRSVQPQHF	TGTGCCTGGAGTGGCAGGTCTGTTCAGCCCCAGCATTTT	NA	TRBV30	TRBJ1-5	NA
CATSGGDYRGYNEQFF	TGTGCCACCAGTGGGGGGGACTACCGAGGGTACAATGAGCAGTTCTTC	TRBD2	TRBV24-1	TRBJ2-1	NA
CASSTTGNYGYTF	TGTGCCAGCAGCACCACAGGGAACTATGGCTACACCTTC	NA	TRBV6-5	TRBJ1-2	NA